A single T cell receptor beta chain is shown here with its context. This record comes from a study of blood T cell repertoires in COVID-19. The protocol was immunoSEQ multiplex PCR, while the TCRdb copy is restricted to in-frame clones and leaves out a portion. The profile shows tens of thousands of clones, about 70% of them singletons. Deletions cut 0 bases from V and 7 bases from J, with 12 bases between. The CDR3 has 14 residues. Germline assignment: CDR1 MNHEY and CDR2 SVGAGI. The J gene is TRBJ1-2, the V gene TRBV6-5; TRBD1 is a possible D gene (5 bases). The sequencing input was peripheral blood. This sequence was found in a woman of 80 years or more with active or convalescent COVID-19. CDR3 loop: CASSYSGGVSGYTF. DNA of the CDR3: TGTGCCAGCAGTTACTCCGGGGGTGTTAGTGGCTACACCTTC.